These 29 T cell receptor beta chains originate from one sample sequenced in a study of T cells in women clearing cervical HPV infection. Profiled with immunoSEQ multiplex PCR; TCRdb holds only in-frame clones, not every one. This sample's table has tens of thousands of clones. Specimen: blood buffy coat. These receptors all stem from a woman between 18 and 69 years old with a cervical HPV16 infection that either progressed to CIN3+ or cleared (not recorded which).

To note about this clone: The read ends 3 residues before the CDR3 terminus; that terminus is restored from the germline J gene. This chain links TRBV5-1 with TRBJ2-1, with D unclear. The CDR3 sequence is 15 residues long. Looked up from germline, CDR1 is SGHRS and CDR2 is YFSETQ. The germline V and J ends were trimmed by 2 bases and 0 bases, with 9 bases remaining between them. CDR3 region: CASSLSPGSYNEQFF. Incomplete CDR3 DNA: TGCGCCAGCAGCTTAAGCCCGGGCTCCTACAATGAG.

The CDR3 is CASRWLATYEQYF. The CDR3 bases that were read are TGTGCCAGCAGGTGGCTAGCCACCTACGAG. The chain combines TRBV2 with TRBJ2-7, with TRBD2 as a possible D gene (5 bases). The sequenced fragment ends 3 residues before the CDR3 boundary, so the rest is inferred from the germline J gene. Trimming took off 6 bases at V and 2 bases at J, with 11 bases between the two ends. Per germline, CDR1 SNHLY and CDR2 FYNNEI. CDR3 length: 13 amino acids.

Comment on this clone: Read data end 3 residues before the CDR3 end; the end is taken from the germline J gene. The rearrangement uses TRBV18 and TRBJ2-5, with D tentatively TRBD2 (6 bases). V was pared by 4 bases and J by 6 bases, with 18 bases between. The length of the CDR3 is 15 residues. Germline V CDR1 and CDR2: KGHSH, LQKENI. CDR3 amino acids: CASSLLQGGAQTQYF. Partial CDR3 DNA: TGTGCCAGCTCACTTCTTCAGGGAGGTGCGCAGACC.

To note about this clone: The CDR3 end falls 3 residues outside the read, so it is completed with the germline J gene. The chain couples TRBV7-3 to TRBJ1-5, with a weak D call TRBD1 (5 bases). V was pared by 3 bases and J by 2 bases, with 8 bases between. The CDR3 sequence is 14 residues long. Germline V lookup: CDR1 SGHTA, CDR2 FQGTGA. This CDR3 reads CASSLIGGNQPQHF. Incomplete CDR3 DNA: TGTGCCAGCAGCTTGATAGGGGGCAATCAGCCC. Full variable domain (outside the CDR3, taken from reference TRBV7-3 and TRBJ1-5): GAGVSQTPSNKVTEKGKYVELRCDPISGHTALYWYRQSLGQGPEFLIYFQGTGAADDSGLPNDRFFAVRPEGSVSTLKIQRTERGDSAVYLCASSLIGGNQPQHFGDGTRLSIL.

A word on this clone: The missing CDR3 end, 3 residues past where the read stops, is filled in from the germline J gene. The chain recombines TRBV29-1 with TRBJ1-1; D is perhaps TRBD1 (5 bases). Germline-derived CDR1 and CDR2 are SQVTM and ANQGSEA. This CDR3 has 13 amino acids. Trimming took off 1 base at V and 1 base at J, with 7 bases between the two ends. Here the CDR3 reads CSVEGGKNTEAFF. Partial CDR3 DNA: TGCAGCGTTGAAGGGGGCAAGAACACTGAA.

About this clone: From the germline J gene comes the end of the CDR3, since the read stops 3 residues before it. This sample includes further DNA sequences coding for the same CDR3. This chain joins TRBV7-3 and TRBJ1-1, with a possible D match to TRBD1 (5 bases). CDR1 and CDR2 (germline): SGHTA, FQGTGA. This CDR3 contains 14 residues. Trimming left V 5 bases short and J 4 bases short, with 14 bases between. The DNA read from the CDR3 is TGTGCCAGCAGCGATAATACAGGAAGCACTGAA. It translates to CASSDNTGSTE. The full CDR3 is CASSDNTGSTEAFF. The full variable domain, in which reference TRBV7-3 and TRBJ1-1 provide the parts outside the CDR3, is GAGVSQTPSNKVTEKGKYVELRCDPISGHTALYWYRQSLGQGPEFLIYFQGTGAADDSGLPNDRFFAVRPEGSVSTLKIQRTERGDSAVYLCASSDNTGSTEAFFGQGTRLTVV.

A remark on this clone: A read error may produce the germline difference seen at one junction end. The CDR3 sequence is CSAREVGLTDTQYF. The DNA read from the CDR3 is TGCAGTGCCAGAGAGGTGGGGCTCACAGATACG. The chain has TRBV20-1 and TRBJ2-3, with D maybe TRBD1 (5 bases). The CDR3 goes on 3 residues after the read ends, and that part is filled in from the germline J gene. Germline loops: CDR1 DFQATT, CDR2 SNEGSKA (reference sequence). The CDR3 sequence is 14 residues long.

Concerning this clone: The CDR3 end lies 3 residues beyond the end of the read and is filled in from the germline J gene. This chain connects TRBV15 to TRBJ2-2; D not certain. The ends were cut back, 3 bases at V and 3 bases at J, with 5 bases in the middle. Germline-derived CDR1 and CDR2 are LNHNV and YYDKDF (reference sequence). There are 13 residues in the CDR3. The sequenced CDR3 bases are TGTGCCACCAGCAGCCCGGACACCGGGGAG. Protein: CATSSPDTGE. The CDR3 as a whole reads CATSSPDTGELFF.

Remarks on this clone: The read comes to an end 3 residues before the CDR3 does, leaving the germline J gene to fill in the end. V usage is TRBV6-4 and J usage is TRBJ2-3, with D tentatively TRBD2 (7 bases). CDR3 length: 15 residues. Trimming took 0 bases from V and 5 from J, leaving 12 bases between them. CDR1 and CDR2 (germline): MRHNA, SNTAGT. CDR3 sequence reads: CASSDSRGGLDTQYF. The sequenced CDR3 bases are TGTGCCAGCAGTGACTCCCGCGGGGGCTTAGATACG.

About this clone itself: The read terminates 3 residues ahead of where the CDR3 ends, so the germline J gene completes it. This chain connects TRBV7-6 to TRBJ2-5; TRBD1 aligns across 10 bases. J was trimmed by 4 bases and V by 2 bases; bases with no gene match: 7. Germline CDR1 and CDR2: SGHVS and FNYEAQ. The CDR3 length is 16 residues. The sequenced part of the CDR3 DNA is TGTGCCAGCAGCTTATGGACCGGGACAGGGGCAGAGACC. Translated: CASSLWTGTGAET. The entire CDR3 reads CASSLWTGTGAETQYF.

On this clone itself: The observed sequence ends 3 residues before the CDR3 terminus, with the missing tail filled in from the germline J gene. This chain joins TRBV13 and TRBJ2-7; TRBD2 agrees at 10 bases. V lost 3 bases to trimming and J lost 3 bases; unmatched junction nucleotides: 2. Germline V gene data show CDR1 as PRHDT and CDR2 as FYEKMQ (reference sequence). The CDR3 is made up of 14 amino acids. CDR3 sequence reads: CASSLASGGYEQYF. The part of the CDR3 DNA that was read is TGTGCCAGCAGCTTGGCTAGCGGGGGCTACGAG.

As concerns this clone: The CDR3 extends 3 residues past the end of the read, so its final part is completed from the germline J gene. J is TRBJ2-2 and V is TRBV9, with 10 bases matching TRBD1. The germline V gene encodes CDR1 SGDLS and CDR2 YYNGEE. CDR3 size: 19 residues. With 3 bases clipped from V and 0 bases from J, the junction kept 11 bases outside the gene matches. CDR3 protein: CASSGSGQGTPTNTGELFF. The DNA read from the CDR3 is TGTGCCAGCAGCGGGTCGGGACAGGGGACTCCGACGAACACCGGGGAG.

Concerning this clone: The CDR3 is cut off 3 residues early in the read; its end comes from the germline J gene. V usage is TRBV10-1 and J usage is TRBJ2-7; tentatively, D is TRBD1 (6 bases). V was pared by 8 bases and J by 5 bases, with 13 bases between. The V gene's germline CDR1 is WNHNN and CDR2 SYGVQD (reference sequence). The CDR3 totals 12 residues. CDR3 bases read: TGCGCCAGCTCCAAACAGGGAAACGAG. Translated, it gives CASSKQGNE. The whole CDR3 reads CASSKQGNEQYF.

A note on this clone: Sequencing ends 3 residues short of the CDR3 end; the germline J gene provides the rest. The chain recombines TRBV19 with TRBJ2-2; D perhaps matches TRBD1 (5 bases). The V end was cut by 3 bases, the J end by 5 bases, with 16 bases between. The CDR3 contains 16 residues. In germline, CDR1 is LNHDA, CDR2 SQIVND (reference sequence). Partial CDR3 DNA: TGTGCCAGTAGTATTATAGGGGTCATAGTAACCGGGGAG. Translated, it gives CASSIIGVIVTGE. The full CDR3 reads CASSIIGVIVTGELFF.

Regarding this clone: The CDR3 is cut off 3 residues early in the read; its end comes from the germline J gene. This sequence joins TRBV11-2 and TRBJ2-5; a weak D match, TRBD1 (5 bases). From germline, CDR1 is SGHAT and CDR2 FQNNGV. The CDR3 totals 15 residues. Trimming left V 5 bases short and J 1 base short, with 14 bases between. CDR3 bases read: TGTGCCAGCAGCCCAGTTTTAGGGGCCCAAGAGACC. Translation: CASSPVLGAQET. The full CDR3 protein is CASSPVLGAQETQYF.

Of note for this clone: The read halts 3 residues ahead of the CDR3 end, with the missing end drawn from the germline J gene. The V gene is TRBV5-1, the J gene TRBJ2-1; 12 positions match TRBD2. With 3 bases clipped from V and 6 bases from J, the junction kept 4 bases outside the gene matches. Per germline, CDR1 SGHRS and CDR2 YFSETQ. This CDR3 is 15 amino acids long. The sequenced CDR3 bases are TGCGCCAGCAGCTGGGCTAGCGGGGGGGGCAATGAG. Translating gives CASSWASGGGNE. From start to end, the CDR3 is CASSWASGGGNEQFF.

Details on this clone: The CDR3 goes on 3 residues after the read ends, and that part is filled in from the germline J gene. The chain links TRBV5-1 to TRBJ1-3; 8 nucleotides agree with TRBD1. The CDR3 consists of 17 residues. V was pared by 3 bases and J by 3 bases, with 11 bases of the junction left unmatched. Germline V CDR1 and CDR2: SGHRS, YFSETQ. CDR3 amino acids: CASSSSSRTGSGNTIYF. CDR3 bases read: TGCGCCAGCAGCTCCTCATCCCGGACAGGGAGTGGAAACACC.

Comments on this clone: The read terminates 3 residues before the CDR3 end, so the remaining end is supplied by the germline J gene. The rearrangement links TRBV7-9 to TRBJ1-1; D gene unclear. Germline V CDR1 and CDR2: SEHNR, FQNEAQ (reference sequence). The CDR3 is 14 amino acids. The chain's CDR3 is CASKLGQFGDTAFF. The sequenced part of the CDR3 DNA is TGTGCCAGCAAATTAGGGCAGTTCGGAGATACG.

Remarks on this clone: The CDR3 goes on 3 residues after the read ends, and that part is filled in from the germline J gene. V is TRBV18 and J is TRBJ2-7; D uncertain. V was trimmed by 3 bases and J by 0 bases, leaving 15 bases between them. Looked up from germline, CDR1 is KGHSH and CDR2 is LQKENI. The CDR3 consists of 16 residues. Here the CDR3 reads CASSPPIPISSYEQYF. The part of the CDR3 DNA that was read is TGTGCCAGCTCACCCCCCATCCCCATTAGCTCCTACGAG.

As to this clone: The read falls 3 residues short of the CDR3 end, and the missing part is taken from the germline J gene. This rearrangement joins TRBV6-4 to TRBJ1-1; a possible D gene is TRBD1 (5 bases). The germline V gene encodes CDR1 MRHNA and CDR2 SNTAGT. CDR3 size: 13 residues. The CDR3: CASSDSDEGEAFF. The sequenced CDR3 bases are TGTGCCAGCAGTGACTCAGATGAGGGGGAA.

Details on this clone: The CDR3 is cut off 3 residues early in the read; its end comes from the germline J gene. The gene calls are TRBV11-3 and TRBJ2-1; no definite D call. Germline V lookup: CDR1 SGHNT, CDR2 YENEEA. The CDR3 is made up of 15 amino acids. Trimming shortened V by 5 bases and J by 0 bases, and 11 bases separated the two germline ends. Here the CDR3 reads CASSAGPSSYNEQFF. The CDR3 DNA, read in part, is TGTGCCAGCAGCGCCGGTCCTAGCTCCTACAATGAG.

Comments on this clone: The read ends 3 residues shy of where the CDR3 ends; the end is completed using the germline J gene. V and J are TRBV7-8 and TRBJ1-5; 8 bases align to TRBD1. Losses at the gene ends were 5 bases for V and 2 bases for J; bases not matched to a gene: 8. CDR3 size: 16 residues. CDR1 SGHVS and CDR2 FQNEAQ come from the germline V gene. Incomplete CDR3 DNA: TGTGCCAGCAGCATGACAGGGGCAGGCGGCAATCAGCCC. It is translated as CASSMTGAGGNQP. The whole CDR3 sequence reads CASSMTGAGGNQPQHF.

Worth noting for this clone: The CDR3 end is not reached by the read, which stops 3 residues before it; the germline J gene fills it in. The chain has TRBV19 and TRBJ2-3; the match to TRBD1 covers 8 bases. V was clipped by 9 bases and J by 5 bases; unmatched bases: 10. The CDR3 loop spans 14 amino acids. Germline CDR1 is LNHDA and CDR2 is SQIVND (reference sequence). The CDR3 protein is CASLRTGTGDTQYF. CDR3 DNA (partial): TGTGCCAGCCTTCGGACAGGGACGGGAGATACG.

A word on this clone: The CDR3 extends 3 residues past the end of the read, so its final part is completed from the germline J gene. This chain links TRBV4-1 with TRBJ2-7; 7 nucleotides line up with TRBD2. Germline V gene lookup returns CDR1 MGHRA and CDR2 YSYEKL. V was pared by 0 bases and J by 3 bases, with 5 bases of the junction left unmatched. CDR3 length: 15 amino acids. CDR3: CASSQESGGGYEQYF. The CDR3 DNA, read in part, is TGCGCCAGCAGCCAAGAGTCGGGGGGAGGCTACGAG.

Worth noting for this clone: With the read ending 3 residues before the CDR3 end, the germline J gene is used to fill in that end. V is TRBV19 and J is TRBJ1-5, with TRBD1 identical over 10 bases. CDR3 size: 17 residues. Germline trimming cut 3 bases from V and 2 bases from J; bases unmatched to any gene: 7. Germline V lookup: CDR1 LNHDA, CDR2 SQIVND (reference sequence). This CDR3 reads CASSIRRDRGRNQPQHF. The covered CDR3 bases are TGTGCCAGTAGTATTCGGAGGGACAGGGGACGCAATCAGCCC.

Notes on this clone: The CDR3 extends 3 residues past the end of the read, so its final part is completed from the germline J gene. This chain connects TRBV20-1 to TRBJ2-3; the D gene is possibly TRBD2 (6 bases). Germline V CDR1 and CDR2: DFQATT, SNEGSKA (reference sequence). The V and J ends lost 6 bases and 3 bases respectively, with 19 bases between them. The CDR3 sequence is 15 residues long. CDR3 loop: CSAALHGGTTDTQYF. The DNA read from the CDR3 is TGCAGTGCAGCCCTCCACGGGGGTACAACAGATACG.

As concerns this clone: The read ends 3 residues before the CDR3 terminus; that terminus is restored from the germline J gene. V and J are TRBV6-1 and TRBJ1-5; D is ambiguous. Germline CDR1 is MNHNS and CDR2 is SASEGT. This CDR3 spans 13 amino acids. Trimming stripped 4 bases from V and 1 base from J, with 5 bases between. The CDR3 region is CASSVQSNQPQHF. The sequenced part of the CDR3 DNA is TGTGCCAGCAGTGTACAAAGCAATCAGCCC.

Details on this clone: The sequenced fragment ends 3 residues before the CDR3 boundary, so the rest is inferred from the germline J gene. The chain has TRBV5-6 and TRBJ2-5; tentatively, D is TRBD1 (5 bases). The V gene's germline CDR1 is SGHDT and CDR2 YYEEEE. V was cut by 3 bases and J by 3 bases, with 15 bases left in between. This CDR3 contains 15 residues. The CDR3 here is CASSWASDSKETQYF. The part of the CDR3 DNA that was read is TGTGCCAGCAGCTGGGCCTCCGACAGTAAAGAGACC.

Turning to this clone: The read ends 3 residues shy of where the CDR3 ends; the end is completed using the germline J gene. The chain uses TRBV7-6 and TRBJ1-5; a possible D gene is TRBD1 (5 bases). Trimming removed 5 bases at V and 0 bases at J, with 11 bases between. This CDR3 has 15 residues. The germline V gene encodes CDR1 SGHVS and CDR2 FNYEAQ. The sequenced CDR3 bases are TGTGCCAGCAGCGACAGCGCTTATAGCAATCAGCCC. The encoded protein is CASSDSAYSNQP. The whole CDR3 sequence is CASSDSAYSNQPQHF.